This TCR beta chain was captured by sequencing in a study of graft-versus-host responses after intestinal transplantation. Study context: Recipients were all induced with anti-thymocyte globulin, then given tacrolimus and steroids for approximately three years. Study conclusions and caveats: GvH clones detected in recipient marrow included some appearing first in ileum or blood. Some patients had graft-donor T cell macrochimerism, and their allografts showed high graft-versus-host to host-versus-graft clonal ratios.

CDR3 size: 15 residues. Germline values: CDR1 MNHNS, CDR2 SASEGT. Trimming took 5 bases from V and 5 from J; bases not matched to a gene: 8. Comments on this clone: Its specificity is not known.

The method was immunoSEQ multiplex PCR; TCRdb's version includes in-frame clones alone and lacks a portion of them. The sample consists of about 40,000 clones, more than 80% of them appearing once. The TCR sequence derives from a human patient who received an intestinal transplant, so some T cells may come from the graft donor. V and J are TRBV6-1 and TRBJ2-2; the match to TRBD1 covers 7 bases. Source: PBMCs, taken around 43 weeks after intestinal transplant. CDR3 DNA: TGTGCCAGCAGTCAAAAAAGACAGGGAACCGGGGAGCTGTTTTTT. Translating gives CASSQKRQGTGELFF.